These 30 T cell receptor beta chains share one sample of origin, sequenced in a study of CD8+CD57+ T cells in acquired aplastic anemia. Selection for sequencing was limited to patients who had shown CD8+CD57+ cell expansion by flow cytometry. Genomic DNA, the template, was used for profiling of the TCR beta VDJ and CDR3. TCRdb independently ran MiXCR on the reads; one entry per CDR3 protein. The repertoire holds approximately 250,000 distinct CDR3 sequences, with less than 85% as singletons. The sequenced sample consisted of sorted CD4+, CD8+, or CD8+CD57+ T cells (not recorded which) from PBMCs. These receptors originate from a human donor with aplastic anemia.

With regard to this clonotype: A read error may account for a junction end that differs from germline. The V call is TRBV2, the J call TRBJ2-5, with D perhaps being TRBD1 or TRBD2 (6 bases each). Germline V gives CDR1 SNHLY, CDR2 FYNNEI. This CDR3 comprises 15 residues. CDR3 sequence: CASSQQGTGGETQDF. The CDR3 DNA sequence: TGTGCCAGCAGCCAACAGGGCACCGGGGGAGAGACCCAGGACTTC.

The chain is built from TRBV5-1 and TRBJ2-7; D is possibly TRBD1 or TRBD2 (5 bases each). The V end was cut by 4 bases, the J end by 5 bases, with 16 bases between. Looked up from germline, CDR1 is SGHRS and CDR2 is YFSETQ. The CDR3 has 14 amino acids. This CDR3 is CASSARGLPHEQYF. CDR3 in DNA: TGCGCCAGCAGCGCCCGGGGCCTTCCCCACGAGCAGTACTTC.

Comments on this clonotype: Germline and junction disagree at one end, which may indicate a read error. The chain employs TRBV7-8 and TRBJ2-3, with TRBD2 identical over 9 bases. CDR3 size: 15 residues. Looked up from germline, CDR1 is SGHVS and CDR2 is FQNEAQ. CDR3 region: CASSFAGGPDTPYYF. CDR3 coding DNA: TGTGCCAGCAGCTTTGCGGGAGGGCCCGATACGCCGTATTACTTC.

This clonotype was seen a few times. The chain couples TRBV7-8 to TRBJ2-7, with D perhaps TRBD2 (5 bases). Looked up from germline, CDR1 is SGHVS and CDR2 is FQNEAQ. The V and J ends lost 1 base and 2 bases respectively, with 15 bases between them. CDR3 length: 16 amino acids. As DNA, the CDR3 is TGTGCCAGCAGCTTAGGAGGAGGCAGTGGAGCCTACGAGCAGTACTTC. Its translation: CASSLGGGSGAYEQYF.

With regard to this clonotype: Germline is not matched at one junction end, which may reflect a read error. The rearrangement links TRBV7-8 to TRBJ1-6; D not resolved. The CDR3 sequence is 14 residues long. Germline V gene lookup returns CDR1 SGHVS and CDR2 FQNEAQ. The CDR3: CASSFHPDGTALPF. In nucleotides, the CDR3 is TGTGCCAGCAGCTTTCATCCAGACGGTACAGCCCTCCCCTTT.

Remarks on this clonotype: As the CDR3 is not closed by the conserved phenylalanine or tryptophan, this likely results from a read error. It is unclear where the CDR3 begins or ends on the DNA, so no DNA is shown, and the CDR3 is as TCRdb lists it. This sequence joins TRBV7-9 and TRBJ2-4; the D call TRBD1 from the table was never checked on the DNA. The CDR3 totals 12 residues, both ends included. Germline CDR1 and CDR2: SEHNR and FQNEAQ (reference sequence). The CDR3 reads CASGGAGNREYD.

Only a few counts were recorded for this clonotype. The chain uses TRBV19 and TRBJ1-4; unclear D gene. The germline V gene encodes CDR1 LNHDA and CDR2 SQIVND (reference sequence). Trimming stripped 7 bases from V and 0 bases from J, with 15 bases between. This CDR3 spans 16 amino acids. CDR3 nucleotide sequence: TGTGCCAGTACCCCCCGGGCAGCTGCAACTAATGAAAAACTGTTTTTT. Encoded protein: CASTPRAAATNEKLFF. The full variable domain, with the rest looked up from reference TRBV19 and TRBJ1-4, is DGGITQSPKYLFRKEGQNVTLSCEQNLNHDAMYWYRQDPGQGLRLIYYSQIVNDFQKGDIAEGYSVSREKKESFPLTVTSAQKNPTAFYLCASTPRAAATNEKLFFGSGTQLSVL.

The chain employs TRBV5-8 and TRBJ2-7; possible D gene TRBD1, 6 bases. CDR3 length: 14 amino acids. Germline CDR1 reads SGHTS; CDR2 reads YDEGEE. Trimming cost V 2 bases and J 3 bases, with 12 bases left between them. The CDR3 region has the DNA TGTGCCAGCAGCTTCTGGGACAATCTCTACGAGCAGTACGTC. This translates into CASSFWDNLYEQYV.

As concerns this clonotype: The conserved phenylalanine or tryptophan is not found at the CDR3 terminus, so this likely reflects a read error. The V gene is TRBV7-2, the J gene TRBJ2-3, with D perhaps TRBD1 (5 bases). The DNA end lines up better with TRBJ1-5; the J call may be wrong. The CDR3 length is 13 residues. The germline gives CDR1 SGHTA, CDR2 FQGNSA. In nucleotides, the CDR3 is TGTGCCAGCAGCGACGGGGGAACAGCTACGCAGCATTAT. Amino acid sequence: CASSDGGTATQHY.

CDR3 in DNA: TGTGCCAGCAGCAGAGACTGGGGGAACACCGGGGAGCTGTTTTTT. Amino acids: CASSRDWGNTGELFF. The J gene is TRBJ2-2, the V gene TRBV6-5; no definite D call. CDR1 MNHEY and CDR2 SVGAGI come from the germline V gene. The CDR3 loop spans 15 amino acids. Trimming cost V 6 bases and J 1 base, with 12 bases left between them.

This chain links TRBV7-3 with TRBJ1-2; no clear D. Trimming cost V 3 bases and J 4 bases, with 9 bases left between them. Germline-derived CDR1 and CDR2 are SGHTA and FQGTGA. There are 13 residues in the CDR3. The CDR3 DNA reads TGTGCCAGCAGCTTCTCCCGGGGCTATGGCTACACCTTC. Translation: CASSFSRGYGYTF.

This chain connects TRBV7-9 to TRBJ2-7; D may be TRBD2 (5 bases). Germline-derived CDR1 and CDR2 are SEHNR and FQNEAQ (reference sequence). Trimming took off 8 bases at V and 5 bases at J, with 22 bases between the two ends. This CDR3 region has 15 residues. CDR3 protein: CASGGVGVVENEQYF. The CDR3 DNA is TGTGCCAGCGGAGGAGTTGGGGTGGTAGAGAACGAGCAGTACTTC.

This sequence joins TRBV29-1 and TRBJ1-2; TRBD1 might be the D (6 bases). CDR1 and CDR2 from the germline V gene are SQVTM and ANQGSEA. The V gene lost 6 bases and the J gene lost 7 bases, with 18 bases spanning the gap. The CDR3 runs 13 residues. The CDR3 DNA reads TGCAGCGTCACTACAGGGAGGCCCGGTGGCTACACCTTC. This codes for CSVTTGRPGGYTF.

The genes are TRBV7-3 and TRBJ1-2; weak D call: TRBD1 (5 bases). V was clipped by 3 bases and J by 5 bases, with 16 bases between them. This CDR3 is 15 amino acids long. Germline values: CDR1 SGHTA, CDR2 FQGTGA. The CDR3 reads CASSLTGGGGYGYTF. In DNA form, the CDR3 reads TGTGCCAGCAGCTTGACCGGGGGTGGGGGATATGGCTACACCTTC. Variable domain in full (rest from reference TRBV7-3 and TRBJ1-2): GAGVSQTPSNKVTEKGKYVELRCDPISGHTALYWYRQSLGQGPEFLIYFQGTGAADDSGLPNDRFFAVRPEGSVSTLKIQRTERGDSAVYLCASSLTGGGGYGYTFGSGTRLTVV.

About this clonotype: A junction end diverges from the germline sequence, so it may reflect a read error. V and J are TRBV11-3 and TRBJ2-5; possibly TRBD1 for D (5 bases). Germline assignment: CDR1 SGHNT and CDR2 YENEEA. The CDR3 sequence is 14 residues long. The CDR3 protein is CATSIGLTEETQYF. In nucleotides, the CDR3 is TGTGCCACCAGCATAGGCTTGACAGAAGAGACCCAGTACTTC.

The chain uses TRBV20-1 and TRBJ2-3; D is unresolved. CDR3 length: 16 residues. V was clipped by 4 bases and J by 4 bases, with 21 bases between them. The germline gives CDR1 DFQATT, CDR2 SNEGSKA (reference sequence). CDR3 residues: CSATPRGVGLADTQYF. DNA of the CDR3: TGCAGTGCTACACCGCGTGGGGTAGGGCTAGCAGATACGCAGTATTTT.

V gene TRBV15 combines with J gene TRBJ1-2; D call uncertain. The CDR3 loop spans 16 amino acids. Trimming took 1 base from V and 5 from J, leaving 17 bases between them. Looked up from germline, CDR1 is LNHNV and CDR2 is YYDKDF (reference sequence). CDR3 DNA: TGTGCCACCAGCAGAGGAACGCTGGCCACATCTTATGGCTACACCTTC. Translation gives CATSRGTLATSYGYTF.

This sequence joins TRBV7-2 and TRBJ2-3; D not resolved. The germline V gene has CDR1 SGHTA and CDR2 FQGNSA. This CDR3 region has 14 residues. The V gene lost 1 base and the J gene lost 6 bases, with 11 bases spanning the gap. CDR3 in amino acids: CASSLGPGPDTQYF. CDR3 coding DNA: TGTGCCAGCAGCTTAGGGCCCGGCCCCGATACGCAGTATTTT. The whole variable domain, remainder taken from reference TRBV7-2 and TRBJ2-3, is GAGVSQSPSNKVTEKGKDVELRCDPISGHTALYWYRQSLGQGLEFLIYFQGNSAPDKSGLPSDRFSAERTGGSVSTLTIQRTQQEDSAVYLCASSLGPGPDTQYFGPGTRLTVL.

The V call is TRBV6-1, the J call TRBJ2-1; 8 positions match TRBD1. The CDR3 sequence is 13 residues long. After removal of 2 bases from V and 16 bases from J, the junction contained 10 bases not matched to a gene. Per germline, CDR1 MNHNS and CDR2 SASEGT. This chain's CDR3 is CASSESGVQGEFF. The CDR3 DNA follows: TGTGCCAGCAGTGAATCGGGGGTACAGGGGGAATTCTTC.

The CDR3 DNA reads as TGTGCCAGCAGCGTAGAAACAAGCGGGGGGAACTATGAGCAGTTCTTC. Protein: CASSVETSGGNYEQFF. This chain joins TRBV9 and TRBJ2-1; 9 bases line up with TRBD2. The trim removed 0 bases at V and 8 bases at J, leaving 9 bases unmatched. This CDR3 has 16 amino acids. Germline assignment: CDR1 SGDLS and CDR2 YYNGEE.

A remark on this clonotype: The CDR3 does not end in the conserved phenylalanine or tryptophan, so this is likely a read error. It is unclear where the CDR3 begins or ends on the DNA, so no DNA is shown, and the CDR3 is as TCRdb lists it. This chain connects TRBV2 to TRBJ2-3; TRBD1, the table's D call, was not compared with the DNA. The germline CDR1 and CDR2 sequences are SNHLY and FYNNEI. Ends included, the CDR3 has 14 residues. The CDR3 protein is CASSLGGGPDKLFV.

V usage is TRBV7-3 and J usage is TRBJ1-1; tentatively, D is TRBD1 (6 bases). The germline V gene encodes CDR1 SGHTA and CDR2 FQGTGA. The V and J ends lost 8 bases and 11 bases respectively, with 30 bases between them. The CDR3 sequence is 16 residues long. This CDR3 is CASGDGGTDTQNFAFF. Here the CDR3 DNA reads TGTGCCAGCGGGGACGGGGGCACAGATACGCAGAATTTTGCTTTCTTT. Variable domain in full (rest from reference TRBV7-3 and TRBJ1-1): GAGVSQTPSNKVTEKGKYVELRCDPISGHTALYWYRQSLGQGPEFLIYFQGTGAADDSGLPNDRFFAVRPEGSVSTLKIQRTERGDSAVYLCASGDGGTDTQNFAFFGQGTRLTVV.

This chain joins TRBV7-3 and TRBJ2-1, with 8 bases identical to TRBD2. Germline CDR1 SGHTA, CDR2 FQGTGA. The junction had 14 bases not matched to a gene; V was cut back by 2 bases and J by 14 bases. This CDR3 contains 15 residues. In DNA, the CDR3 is TGTGCCAGCAGCTTAGCGAAGCGGGGGTACTACAATGAGTTCTTC. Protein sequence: CASSLAKRGYYNEFF.

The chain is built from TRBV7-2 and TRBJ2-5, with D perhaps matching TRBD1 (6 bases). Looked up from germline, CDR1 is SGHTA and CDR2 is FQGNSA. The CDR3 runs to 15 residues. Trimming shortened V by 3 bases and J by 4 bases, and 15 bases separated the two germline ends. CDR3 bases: TGTGCCAGCAGCTTTGCCCCCGGGACAACAGAGACCCAGTACTTC. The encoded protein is CASSFAPGTTETQYF.

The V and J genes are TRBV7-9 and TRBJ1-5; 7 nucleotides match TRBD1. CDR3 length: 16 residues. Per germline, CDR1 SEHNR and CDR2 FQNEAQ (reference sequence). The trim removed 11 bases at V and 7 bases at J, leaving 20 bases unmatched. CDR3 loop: CAYDSGGYQQTQPQHF. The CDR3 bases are TGTGCCTACGACTCAGGGGGGTACCAACAGACCCAGCCCCAGCATTTT.

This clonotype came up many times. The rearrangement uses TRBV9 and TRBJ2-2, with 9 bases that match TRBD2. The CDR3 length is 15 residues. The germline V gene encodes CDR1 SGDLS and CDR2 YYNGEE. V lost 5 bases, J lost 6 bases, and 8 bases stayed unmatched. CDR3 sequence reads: CASRPASGVPGELFF. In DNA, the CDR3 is TGTGCCAGCAGGCCCGCTAGCGGGGTCCCCGGGGAGCTGTTTTTT.

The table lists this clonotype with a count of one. CDR3 DNA: TGTGCCAGCTCAAGACAGGTCAAAGCCATTGAACACTCTTTCTTT. Residues: CASSRQVKAIEHSFF. The chain combines TRBV9 with TRBJ1-1; the D gene is possibly TRBD1 (6 bases). Trimming took off 7 bases at V and 12 bases at J, with 28 bases between the two ends. The CDR3 has 15 amino acids. The V gene's germline CDR1 is SGDLS and CDR2 YYNGEE.

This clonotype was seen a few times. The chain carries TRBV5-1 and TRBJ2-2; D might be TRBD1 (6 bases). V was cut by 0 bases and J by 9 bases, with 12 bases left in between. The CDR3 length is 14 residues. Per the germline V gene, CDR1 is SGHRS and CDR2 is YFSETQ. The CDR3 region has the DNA TGCGCCAGCAGCTTGGATTCAGGGGACAGGGAGCTGTTTTTT. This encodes CASSLDSGDRELFF.

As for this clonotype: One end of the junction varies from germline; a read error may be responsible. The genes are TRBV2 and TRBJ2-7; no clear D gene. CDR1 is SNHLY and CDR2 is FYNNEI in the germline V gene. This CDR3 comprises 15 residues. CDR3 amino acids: CASSGVEPLLNEHYF. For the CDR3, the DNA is TGTGCCAGCAGTGGGGTGGAGCCCCTGCTCAACGAGCATTACTTC.

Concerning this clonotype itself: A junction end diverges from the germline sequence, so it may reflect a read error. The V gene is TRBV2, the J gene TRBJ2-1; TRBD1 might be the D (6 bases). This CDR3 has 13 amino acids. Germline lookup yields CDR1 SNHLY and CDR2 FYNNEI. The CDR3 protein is CSSSEGEINEQFF. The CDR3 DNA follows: TGCAGCAGCAGTGAGGGGGAGATTAATGAGCAGTTCTTC.